These T cell receptor beta chains were read from a single sample in a study of graft-versus-host responses after intestinal transplantation. TCRdb keeps only in-frame clones here, not all; method: immunoSEQ multiplex PCR. The sample has 29,000 or so clones; about 80% are singletons. The material was ileum tissue, obtained 98 days after intestinal transplantation. These receptors all stem from a human patient who received an intestinal transplant, so some T cells may come from the graft donor. Both conserved end residues are part of each CDR3. D genes are given only for firm matches. A clone size is listed for some rows: how often the clone was seen (once, few, many), or a class if it is expanded.

J gene	clone size	V gene	D gene	CDR3 DNA	CDR3 protein
TRBJ2-2	-	TRBV4-1	-	TGCGCCAGCAGCCACGGACCGGGACAAGGCGCCGGGGAGCTGTTTTTT	CASSHGPGQGAGELFF
TRBJ1-3	few	TRBV28	TRBD1	TGTGCCAGCAGTCGGACAGGACAGGGTGGGAACACCATATATTTT	CASSRTGQGGNTIYF
TRBJ2-5	-	TRBV9	-	TGTGCCAGCACCACTCAGGTTACGGAGACCCAGTACTTC	CASTTQVTETQYF
TRBJ1-1	few	TRBV5-1	-	TGCGCCAGCAGCTTGGACAACCAAGGACCCATGAACACTGAAGCTTTCTTT	CASSLDNQGPMNTEAFF
TRBJ2-1	-	TRBV19	TRBD2	TGTGCCAGTAGTAGGGGGACTAGCCCCGCAGAAAAGCAGTTCTTC	CASSRGTSPAEKQFF
TRBJ2-7	-	TRBV5-6	-	TGTGCCAGCAGCTTGGCGGACGGATCCTACGAGCAGTACTTC	CASSLADGSYEQYF
TRBJ2-7	-	TRBV19	-	TGTGCCAGTAGTATGTGGGGCGGCGCCTACGAGCAGTACTTC	CASSMWGGAYEQYF
TRBJ1-6	-	TRBV7-8	TRBD1	TGTGCCAGCAGCTTAGCGGTAGGGACAGATAATTCACCCCTCCACTTT	CASSLAVGTDNSPLHF
TRBJ2-7	-	TRBV5-1	TRBD2	TGCGCCAGCAGCCCGGGAGGGGGGGAGTCCGCCTACGAGCAGTACTTC	CASSPGGGESAYEQYF
TRBJ1-6	-	TRBV5-1	TRBD1	TGCGCCAGCAGCCAGGGGGGCTTTCTTAATTATCATGATTCACCCCTCCACTTT	CASSQGGFLNYHDSPLHF
TRBJ2-2	few	TRBV6-6	TRBD2	TGTGCCAGCAGTCCCCGGGGAGGGTTTGGGATCGGGGAGCTGTTTTTT	CASSPRGGFGIGELFF
TRBJ1-2	few	TRBV10-3	-	TGTGCCATCACCGCAGGGTCAAGGTATGGCTACACCTTC	CAITAGSRYGYTF
TRBJ2-4	-	TRBV6-1	-	TGTGCCAGCAGGTCTGCAGCCGGCAAAAACATTCAGTACTTC	CASRSAAGKNIQYF
TRBJ1-1	-	TRBV6-5	-	TGTGCCAGCAGTTTCGGGAACACTGAAGCTTTCTTT	CASSFGNTEAFF
TRBJ2-5	once	TRBV5-4	-	TGTGCCAGCAACAAATGGGAGGGGGAAGAGACCCAGTACTTC	CASNKWEGEETQYF
TRBJ1-3	-	TRBV28	-	TGTGCCGCCACGTCTTGGGCGAGCTCTGGAAACACCATATATTTT	CAATSWASSGNTIYF
TRBJ1-4	once	TRBV21-1	-	TGTGCCAGCAGCGCCTATTTGGGACAGGGTAATGAAAAACTGTTTTTT	CASSAYLGQGNEKLFF
TRBJ2-1	-	TRBV20-1	-	TGCAGTGCTCTACTAGCACAGGAGCAGTTCTTC	CSALLAQEQFF
TRBJ2-7	-	TRBV9	-	TGTGCCAGCAGCTCCCTCCCAGGCTCCTACGAGCAGTACTTC	CASSSLPGSYEQYF
TRBJ2-7	-	TRBV4-1	-	TGCGCCAGCAGCCAAGTATCGTCTCTAGAGGCCTACGAGCAGTACTTC	CASSQVSSLEAYEQYF
TRBJ2-1	once	TRBV4-1	TRBD2	TGCGCCAGCGGGGGCGGGGGGGGCAATGAGCAGTTCTTC	CASGGGGGNEQFF
TRBJ2-5	once	TRBV5-1	TRBD2	TGCGCCAGCAGCCCCGGGACTAAGGGTGCGAAGACCCAGTACTTC	CASSPGTKGAKTQYF
TRBJ1-5	-	TRBV2	-	TGTGCCAGCAGTATGGAGGTTTGGGCCCAGCATTTT	CASSMEVWAQHF
TRBJ2-7	few	TRBV15	-	TGTGCCACCAGCATAGCTGGCTTATACGAGCAGTACTTC	CATSIAGLYEQYF
TRBJ1-1	-	TRBV2	-	TGTGCCAGCAGTGGAAACATGAACACTGAAGCTTTCTTT	CASSGNMNTEAFF
TRBJ2-1	once	TRBV4-1	-	TGCGCCAGCAGCCCCTCAGGATCGGGTAGGTTGCAGTTCTTC	CASSPSGSGRLQFF
TRBJ2-5	once	TRBV13	-	TGTGCCAGCAGCGCGAGTCGGGCGGGGGCGAACCAAGAGACCCAGTACTTC	CASSASRAGANQETQYF
TRBJ2-1	-	TRBV10-1	TRBD2	TGCGCCAGCAGTGATCAAGCGGGGGGCCACAATGAGCAGTTCTTC	CASSDQAGGHNEQFF
TRBJ1-2	-	TRBV6-1	-	TGTGCCAGCAGTGGGGGACTTTACTATGGCTACACCTTC	CASSGGLYYGYTF
TRBJ2-2	-	TRBV29-1	TRBD2	TGCAGCGTCGCACCTCCCAGCGGGGGCCCGAACACCGGGGAGCTGTTTTTT	CSVAPPSGGPNTGELFF
TRBJ1-2	-	TRBV15	-	TGTGCCACCAGCAGAGAACCAACGGACGGAAACTATGGCTACACCTTC	CATSREPTDGNYGYTF